The 28 T cell receptor beta chains presented below share a single source sample, sequenced in a study of response to subunit inactivated influenza vaccine. TCRdb re-analysed the RT-PCR reads in MiXCR, keeping a single row per CDR3 protein. This table holds under 200,000 distinct CDR3 sequences, 9.5% to 15% found once. The same sample was also used in a study of T cells expressing NK-cell markers. That publication notes: TCR beta libraries carry UMIs added by 5'RACE template switching.

The source was CD8+ T cells sorted from PBMCs, collected 11 to 12 days after vaccination. These receptors all come from a man between 50 and 59 years old who received an inactivated influenza vaccine.

The chain combines TRBV28 with TRBJ2-7; D perhaps matches TRBD1 (6 bases). This CDR3 spans 14 amino acids. CDR1 is MDHEN, CDR2 SYDVKM, per germline. Trimming pared 1 base from V and 7 bases from J, leaving 14 bases between. CDR3 residues: CASSLSTGSREQYF. In nucleotides, the CDR3 is TGTGCCAGCAGTTTATCTACAGGGAGTCGGGAGCAGTACTTC.

This clonotype was picked up a small number of times. The chain recombines TRBV11-2 with TRBJ2-7; 11 bases line up with TRBD2. Per germline, CDR1 SGHAT and CDR2 FQNNGV. CDR3 size: 16 residues. The V and J ends lost 1 base and 3 bases, in that order; junction bases with no gene match: 5. The CDR3 nucleotides are TGTGCCAGCAGCTTAGCCTTAGCGGGAGGGCTCTACGAGCAGTACTTC. Translating it yields CASSLALAGGLYEQYF.

CDR3 loop: CASQQAPTDTQYF. The CDR3 DNA follows: TGTGCCAGTCAACAGGCGCCCACAGATACGCAGTATTTT. The rearrangement uses TRBV6-1 and TRBJ2-3; D might be TRBD1 (5 bases). The CDR3 runs to 13 residues. Per germline, CDR1 MNHNS and CDR2 SASEGT. Trimming pared 9 bases from V and 2 bases from J, leaving 12 bases between.

This chain uses TRBV5-1 with TRBJ2-7, with D possibly being TRBD1 or TRBD2 (5 bases each). This CDR3 contains 15 residues. V was clipped by 4 bases and J by 3 bases, with 17 bases between them. Germline V CDR1 and CDR2: SGHRS, YFSETQ. The CDR3 here is CASSPSLGEFYEQYF. CDR3 coding DNA: TGCGCCAGCAGCCCGTCGTTGGGGGAGTTCTACGAGCAGTACTTC.

This clonotype was counted ten times or more. Here the CDR3 reads CASSLSIASTDTQYF. The CDR3 nucleotides are TGTGCCAGCAGTTTATCGATAGCGAGCACAGATACGCAGTATTTT. This sequence joins TRBV27 and TRBJ2-3, with a weak D call TRBD2 (5 bases). This CDR3 is built from 15 residues. Deletions cut 0 bases from V and 0 bases from J, with 7 bases between. CDR1 MNHEY and CDR2 SMNVEV come from the germline V gene (reference sequence).

The V call is TRBV7-8, the J call TRBJ2-1; 9 bases are a match to TRBD2. The length of the CDR3 is 16 residues. V shed 4 bases, J shed 8 bases, and the junction held 12 bases outside the gene matches. Germline V gives CDR1 SGHVS, CDR2 FQNEAQ. CDR3 region: CASSSGLAPLGDEQFF. The CDR3 bases are TGTGCCAGCAGCTCGGGACTAGCCCCTTTAGGAGATGAGCAGTTCTTC.

This clonotype appeared a single time. The rearrangement uses TRBV7-9 and TRBJ2-5; a weak D match, TRBD2 (6 bases). This CDR3 has 15 residues. The V end lost 3 bases, the J end lost 2 bases, and 13 bases lay between the germline ends. The V gene's germline CDR1 is SEHNR and CDR2 FQNEAQ (reference sequence). The CDR3 DNA reads as TGTGCCAGCAGCTTGATGGGGGAGGTGCAAGAGACCCAGTACTTC. Encoded protein: CASSLMGEVQETQYF.

This clonotype appeared a few times. At one boundary the junction diverges from the germline segment, which might be a read error. V and J are TRBV4-2 and TRBJ2-1, with 8 bases matching TRBD2. The length of the CDR3 is 17 residues. Germline values: CDR1 LGHNA, CDR2 YNFKEQ. CDR3 nucleotide sequence: TGTGCCGGCAGCCAAGCGGCTAGCGGGTTTATTCGCAATGAGCAGTTCTTC. It is translated as CAGSQAASGFIRNEQFF.

The gene calls are TRBV25-1 and TRBJ1-2, with TRBD1 matching 8 bases. CDR1 MGHDK and CDR2 SYGVNS come from the germline V gene. The CDR3 runs to 13 residues. The V gene end was trimmed by 2 bases and the J gene end by 7 bases; junction bases not matched to a gene: 3. CDR3 bases: TGTGCCAGCAGTGAAGGGGACAGGCGTGGCTACACCTTC. It specifies CASSEGDRRGYTF.

This chain connects TRBV2 to TRBJ1-2; tentatively, D is TRBD1 (5 bases). The CDR3 totals 15 residues. V was trimmed by 2 bases and J by 1 base, leaving 11 bases between them. The germline V gene encodes CDR1 SNHLY and CDR2 FYNNEI. For the CDR3, the DNA is TGTGCCAGCAGTGAACGAGGGGCTCTTAACTATGGCTACACCTTC. Its protein product is CASSERGALNYGYTF.

There are many counts of this clonotype. The chain has TRBV20-1 and TRBJ2-4; D uncertain. CDR3 length: 15 residues. Germline CDR1 DFQATT, CDR2 SNEGSKA (reference sequence). V lost 0 bases and J lost 0, with 9 bases in between. The CDR3 protein is CSARDIILAKNIQYF. DNA of the CDR3: TGCAGTGCTAGAGATATAATTCTAGCCAAAAACATTCAGTACTTC.

The chain is built from TRBV6-6 and TRBJ2-7; D may be TRBD2 (5 bases). The CDR3 loop spans 11 amino acids. Germline assignment: CDR1 MNHNY and CDR2 SVGAGI (reference sequence). The V gene lost 11 bases and the J gene lost 0 bases, with 8 bases spanning the gap. The CDR3 region is CAAGVSYEQYF. CDR3 coding DNA: TGTGCCGCCGGGGTCTCCTACGAGCAGTACTTC.

This chain joins TRBV7-9 and TRBJ2-1; D is possibly TRBD1 (5 bases). The germline V and J ends were trimmed by 4 bases and 7 bases, with 8 bases remaining between them. Germline lookup yields CDR1 SEHNR and CDR2 FQNEAQ (reference sequence). The CDR3 extends over 12 amino acids. The CDR3 region is CASSWGGNEQFF. The CDR3 region has the DNA TGTGCCAGCAGCTGGGGCGGAAATGAGCAGTTCTTC.

The V and J genes are TRBV27 and TRBJ2-5; 7 bases align to TRBD2. The CDR3 consists of 16 residues. Germline-derived CDR1 and CDR2 are MNHEY and SMNVEV (reference sequence). V lost 2 bases and J lost 2; bases outside the gene matches: 8. In DNA form, the CDR3 reads TGTGCCAGCAGTTTAAGGCTAGCGGAGCCACAAGAGACCCAGTACTTC. As protein: CASSLRLAEPQETQYF.

This clonotype was picked up many times. The rearrangement joins TRBV29-1 to TRBJ2-1; TRBD1 agrees at 7 bases. The CDR3 contains 14 residues. Germline trimming cut 7 bases from V and 0 bases from J; bases unmatched to any gene: 6. In germline, CDR1 is SQVTM, CDR2 ANQGSEA. Written as DNA, the CDR3 is TGCAGCGCCGAGGACAGGTTCTCCTACAATGAGCAGTTCTTC. Its translation is CSAEDRFSYNEQFF.

The J gene is TRBJ1-3, the V gene TRBV4-3; 9 positions agree with TRBD1. J lost 0 bases, V lost 4 bases, and 10 bases had no gene match. Germline V lookup: CDR1 LGHNA, CDR2 YSLEER. The length of the CDR3 is 18 residues. The CDR3 region is CASSPTGTGLTSGNTIYF. CDR3 nucleotide sequence: TGCGCCAGCAGCCCCACCGGGACAGGGCTAACCTCTGGAAACACCATATATTTT.

This clonotype was picked up a small number of times. The V call is TRBV14, the J call TRBJ2-1; D remains unclear. This CDR3 contains 13 residues. The ends were cut back, 0 bases at V and 6 bases at J, with 6 bases in the middle. The germline gives CDR1 SGHDN, CDR2 FVKESK. The CDR3: CASSQEKGNEQFF. DNA of the CDR3: TGTGCCAGCAGCCAAGAAAAGGGCAATGAGCAGTTCTTC.

A few counts support this clonotype. This chain connects TRBV27 to TRBJ2-2; 12 bases map to TRBD2. The CDR3 contains 16 residues. From germline, CDR1 is MNHEY and CDR2 SMNVEV (reference sequence). Trimming took 4 bases from V and 3 from J; bases not matched to a gene: 3. The CDR3 DNA follows: TGTGCCAGCAGTTCCCTAGCGGGGGGGGACACCGGGGAGCTGTTTTTT. It specifies CASSSLAGGDTGELFF.

V gene TRBV30 combines with J gene TRBJ2-1; 8 bases are a match to TRBD1. Looked up from germline, CDR1 is GTSNPN and CDR2 is SVGIG (reference sequence). The CDR3 runs 16 residues. J gave up 5 bases and V 1 base, and 10 bases lay outside the gene matches. In DNA, the CDR3 is TGTGCCTGGAGTGGGACCCCAGGGGGCTGGCACAATGAGCAGTTCTTC. Its translation is CAWSGTPGGWHNEQFF.

This clonotype came up a few times. The chain combines TRBV27 with TRBJ2-1, with D possibly being TRBD2 (6 bases). The CDR3 has 15 residues. The V end lost 2 bases, the J end lost 5 bases, and 13 bases lay between the germline ends. Germline CDR1 and CDR2: MNHEY and SMNVEV (reference sequence). This CDR3 is CASSLADYPDNEQFF. For the CDR3, the DNA is TGTGCCAGCAGTTTAGCGGACTATCCAGACAATGAGCAGTTCTTC.

This clonotype has more than one count but fewer than ten. This sequence joins TRBV3-1 and TRBJ2-1; D possibly corresponds to TRBD2 (7 bases). This CDR3 has 13 amino acids. V was cut by 4 bases and J by 5 bases, with 9 bases left in between. Germline CDR1 and CDR2: LGHDT and YNNKEL (reference sequence). The DNA for the CDR3 is TGTGCCAGCAGCCCGGGGGGCAACAATGAGCAGTTCTTC. Protein: CASSPGGNNEQFF.

The V gene is TRBV20-1, the J gene TRBJ2-7; D is uncertain. CDR3 length: 14 residues. The germline CDR1 and CDR2 sequences are DFQATT and SNEGSKA (reference sequence). Trimming took 0 bases from V and 1 from J, leaving 10 bases between them. CDR3 nucleotide sequence: TGCAGTGCTAGAGATCTGGTCAGATCCTACGAGCAGTACTTC. It is translated as CSARDLVRSYEQYF.

This clonotype was detected only a few times. The CDR3 DNA follows: TGCGCCAGCAGCTTGGAAGTTGGTCCCGGGGACGGCTACACCTTC. Translation: CASSLEVGPGDGYTF. This chain connects TRBV5-1 to TRBJ1-2; maybe TRBD1 (5 bases). This CDR3 spans 15 amino acids. CDR1 SGHRS and CDR2 YFSETQ come from the germline V gene. Between the trimmed V and J ends, which lost 0 bases and 8 bases, there was a span of 17 bases.

The chain has TRBV6-2 or TRBV6-3 and TRBJ1-1; unclear D gene. The CDR3 totals 16 residues. Germline V gives CDR1 MNHEY, CDR2 SVGEGT. Deletions cut 2 bases from V and 0 bases from J, with 13 bases between. CDR3 sequence (DNA): TGTGCCAGCAGTTACGTTCTGGGCAGGATGAACACTGAAGCTTTCTTT. It specifies CASSYVLGRMNTEAFF.

J is TRBJ2-5 and V is TRBV10-2; D is uncertain. The germline CDR1 and CDR2 sequences are WSHSY and SAAADI. This CDR3 has 15 amino acids. Trimming cost V 3 bases and J 2 bases, with 13 bases left between them. The CDR3 is CASSEELVVQETQYF. CDR3 in DNA: TGCGCCAGCAGTGAAGAGTTAGTAGTTCAAGAGACCCAGTACTTC.

This clonotype was counted ten times or more. The chain uses TRBV20-1 and TRBJ2-7; D not resolved. Per the germline V gene, CDR1 is DFQATT and CDR2 is SNEGSKA (reference sequence). Trimming left V 7 bases short and J 3 bases short, with 10 bases between. The CDR3 contains 11 residues. The CDR3 protein is CSGSRDYEQYF. The DNA for the CDR3 is TGCAGTGGTTCTAGGGACTACGAGCAGTACTTC.

There are a few counts of this clonotype. As DNA, the CDR3 is TGCAGCGTTGACAAGCGGGGGGTCCAAGAGACCCAGTACTTC. Protein product: CSVDKRGVQETQYF. The chain employs TRBV29-1 and TRBJ2-5, with 9 nucleotides matching TRBD2. This CDR3 contains 14 residues. V shed 3 bases and J 1 base; nucleotides not matched to a gene: 3. Germline V gives CDR1 SQVTM, CDR2 ANQGSEA.

This clonotype was counted only a few times. V gene TRBV15 combines with J gene TRBJ2-3, with D possibly TRBD2 on 6 matching bases. Between the trimmed V and J ends, which lost 4 bases and 4 bases, there was a span of 18 bases. This CDR3 is 16 amino acids long. Per the germline V gene, CDR1 is LNHNV and CDR2 is YYDKDF (reference sequence). CDR3 bases: TGTGCCACCAGCATGGGGACTCTCTCCCGGGCAGATACGCAGTATTTT. As protein: CATSMGTLSRADTQYF.